The rows below give T cell receptor beta chains drawn from one sample of a study of blood T cell repertoires in COVID-19. TCRdb's table, derived via immunoSEQ multiplex PCR, lists solely in-frame clones and lacks some. The sample yields 100,000 or so clones, approximately 91% seen once. The sequenced sample consisted of peripheral blood. The source is a man between 18 and 35 years old with acute or convalescent COVID-19. Both conserved end residues are part of each CDR3. A D gene is named only where the DNA matches it firmly. Where a row states a size, it is once, few, many or the class of an expanded clone; other rows omit it.

j_call d_call v_call clone_size cdr3_nt cdr3_aa
TRBJ2-3 . TRBV6-6 . TGTGCCAGCAGTTCAGACAGGGGAGGGTTATCAGATACGCAGTATTTT CASSSDRGGLSDTQYF
TRBJ1-1 . TRBV14 . TGTGCCAGCAGCCACCGAGGGGGTAACACTGAAGCTTTCTTT CASSHRGGNTEAFF
TRBJ2-5 . TRBV27 . TGTGCCAGCAGTTTAACGGCAGGGTACCAAGAGACCCAGTACTTC CASSLTAGYQETQYF
TRBJ1-2 . TRBV12-3/TRBV12-4 once TGTGCCAGCAGGGCACCCGGGGGGAATGGCTACACCTTC CASRAPGGNGYTF
TRBJ1-3 . TRBV12-3/TRBV12-4 few TGTGCCAGCAGGCTTGCGGAACTCCGCACCATATATTTT CASRLAELRTIYF
TRBJ1-6 . TRBV5-6 . TGTGCCAGCAGCTTTCAAAAGCCCCAAACCTCCTCACCCCTCCACTTT CASSFQKPQTSSPLHF
TRBJ1-1 . TRBV6-5 . TGTGCCAGCCGGGGAGGGGGAAGAGGGAACACTGAAGCTTTCTTT CASRGGGRGNTEAFF
TRBJ1-2 . TRBV9 . TGTGCCAGCAGCGTAGCGGATCCGGGAATTGGTGGCTACACCTTC CASSVADPGIGGYTF
TRBJ2-7 TRBD1 TRBV4-2 few TGTGCCAGCAGCCACCTCCCCCCCGGGACAGGGGGCGCCGAGCAGTACTTC CASSHLPPGTGGAEQYF
TRBJ1-1 . TRBV6-5 . TGTGCCAGCAGTTACTCGCATGGTGAAGCGAACACTGAAGCTTTCTTT CASSYSHGEANTEAFF
TRBJ2-7 TRBD1 TRBV6-5 . TGTGCCAGCAGTTACTCGGGACAGGGGTTCTCCTACGAGCAGTACTTC CASSYSGQGFSYEQYF
TRBJ2-7 . TRBV6-1 . TGTGCCAGCACCAAAACCGGGACACCTCCCTACGAGCAGTACTTC CASTKTGTPPYEQYF
TRBJ1-2 TRBD1 TRBV9 . TGTGCCAGCAGCCCGAACCTCCAGGGGGCGAGGGGCTACACCTTC CASSPNLQGARGYTF
TRBJ1-3 . TRBV13 . TGTGCCAGCGGGTACAGGGTCTCTGGAAACACCATATATTTT CASGYRVSGNTIYF
TRBJ1-2 TRBD1 TRBV23-1 . TGCGCCAGCAGTCAATCCCCCCCGACAGGGCTCAACTATGGCTACACCTTC CASSQSPPTGLNYGYTF
TRBJ2-1 . TRBV5-1 . TGCGCCAGCAGCTTAGGACAGACCTACAATGAGCAGTTCTTC CASSLGQTYNEQFF
TRBJ1-4 . TRBV4-1 once TGCGCCAGCAGGGCCAGGGATTCAACTAATGAAAAACTGTTTTTT CASRARDSTNEKLFF
TRBJ2-4 TRBD1 TRBV2 . TGTGCCAGCAGCACCCGAGGGACAGACCTGTACTTC CASSTRGTDLYF
TRBJ2-2 TRBD2 TRBV7-2 . TGTGCCAGCAGCCCTCAGACTAGCGGCGGGACCGGGGAGCTGTTTTTT CASSPQTSGGTGELFF
TRBJ1-2 TRBD1 TRBV10-3 . TGTGCCACAAGGGACAGCGGGGGTGGAGGCTACACCTTC CATRDSGGGGYTF
TRBJ2-1 TRBD2 TRBV4-1 . TGCGCCAGCAGCGATCTTCCGTTGGGGACTAGCTCCTACAATGAGCAGTTCTTC CASSDLPLGTSSYNEQFF
TRBJ2-6 . TRBV7-9 . TGTGCCAGCAGCTTTATGGGCACGGGGGCCAACGTCCTGACTTTC CASSFMGTGANVLTF
TRBJ2-6 . TRBV19 . TGTGCCAGTAGTACCCTTAGCTCTGGGGCCAACGTCCTGACTTTC CASSTLSSGANVLTF
TRBJ1-2 . TRBV30 . TGTGCCTGGAGAAGATATAGCGGGGGCTACACCTTC CAWRRYSGGYTF
TRBJ1-5 . TRBV7-2 many TGTGCCAGCAGCTTAGGAGCGCATAGCAATCAGCCCCAGCATTTT CASSLGAHSNQPQHF
TRBJ2-1 TRBD2 TRBV11-3 . TGTGCCAGCAGCTTAGCGGGGGGGCTCAATGAGCAGTTCTTC CASSLAGGLNEQFF
TRBJ1-6 . TRBV15 . TGTGCCACCGGGCTAAGCTCCTATAATTCACCCCTCCACTTT CATGLSSYNSPLHF
TRBJ2-7 TRBD2 TRBV19 . TGTGCCAGTAGTCCACCACACTCTAGCGGACAAACCTCCTACGAGCAGTACTTC CASSPPHSSGQTSYEQYF
TRBJ1-1 TRBD1 TRBV4-1 . TGCGCCAGCAGCCTAGGGACAGGGAACACTGAAGCTTTCTTT CASSLGTGNTEAFF
TRBJ2-7 TRBD1 TRBV5-1 . TGCGCCAGCAGCCATGGACAGGTACCTTCCTACGAGCAGTACTTC CASSHGQVPSYEQYF
TRBJ2-7 . TRBV27 . TGTGCCAGCAGTCCCGCAGGGGCCCTTTACGAGCAGTACTTC CASSPAGALYEQYF
TRBJ1-2 . TRBV27 once TGTGCCAGCAGTTTATCCCAGGGAGGTCATATGCGTGGCTACACCTTC CASSLSQGGHMRGYTF
TRBJ2-7 TRBD1 TRBV5-4 . TGTGCCAGCAGCCCCCGGGACAGGGATTACTACGAGCAGTACTTC CASSPRDRDYYEQYF
TRBJ2-5 TRBD1 TRBV5-4 . TGTGCCAGCAGCGCCGGGACAGGGGGCTGGAAGACCCAGTACTTC CASSAGTGGWKTQYF
TRBJ2-6 TRBD1 TRBV6-5 . TGTGCCAGCAGTTACAGGGGGCAGGCTGGGGCCAACGTCCTGACTTTC CASSYRGQAGANVLTF
TRBJ2-2 . TRBV10-1 . TGCGCCAGCAGTCCAGGAGACAGGAGGACCGGGGAGCTGTTTTTT CASSPGDRRTGELFF
TRBJ2-7 TRBD2 TRBV7-9 . TGTGCCAGCAGCTCACTAGCGGGGTACTCCTACGAGCAGTACTTC CASSSLAGYSYEQYF
TRBJ1-2 TRBD1 TRBV27 . TGTGCCAGCAGTGCGACAGGGGGTCCCTATGGCTACACCTTC CASSATGGPYGYTF
TRBJ2-7 . TRBV5-4 . TGTGCCAGCAGCTTGGACCGGACAGCAATAGGTGGGGAGCAGTACTTC CASSLDRTAIGGEQYF
TRBJ1-6 . TRBV21-1 . TGTGCCATCCATTTAACGGGAGGGGGGAATTCACCCCTCCACTTT CAIHLTGGGNSPLHF
TRBJ2-1 . TRBV24-1 . TGTGCCACCAGTGATAGAGCCTACAATGAGCAGTTCTTC CATSDRAYNEQFF
TRBJ1-4 TRBD1 TRBV19 . TGTGCCAGTAGTCCGAGTCCCGGGACAGGGCTACACGAAAAACTGTTTTTT CASSPSPGTGLHEKLFF
TRBJ2-2 . TRBV19 . TGTGCCAGTAGTAGTTACAGGGACGGCACCGGGGAGCTGTTTTTT CASSSYRDGTGELFF
TRBJ2-3 TRBD2 TRBV6-4 . TGTGCCAGCAGTGACTCCTGGACTAGCGGGAGGGATACGCAGTATTTT CASSDSWTSGRDTQYF
TRBJ2-3 . TRBV24-1 . TGTGCCACCAGTGATTCACGCCAAGGGGGGGGGATAGATACGCAGTATTTT CATSDSRQGGGIDTQYF
TRBJ1-2 . TRBV5-1 . TGCGCCAGCAGACCCACCACAGGGATGGAATATGGCTACACCTTC CASRPTTGMEYGYTF
TRBJ1-1 . TRBV18 . TGTGCCAGCTCGCCAGAATTAGTGAACACTGAAGCTTTCTTT CASSPELVNTEAFF
TRBJ1-5 TRBD1 TRBV5-5 . TGTGCCAGCAGCTTGGGGGCTACGACAGGGTTGAGAGCTAGCAATCAGCCCCAGCATTTT CASSLGATTGLRASNQPQHF
TRBJ1-1 . TRBV11-2 . TGTGCCAGCAGCTTAGGGAGGGGCTGGAACACTGAAGCTTTCTTT CASSLGRGWNTEAFF
TRBJ1-3 . TRBV29-1 . TGCAGCACCAAGATAGGAGGTAGAAACACCATATATTTT CSTKIGGRNTIYF
TRBJ1-4 . TRBV11-2 . TGTGCCAGCAGCTCCGGGAGCGTCGGCGAAAAACTGTTTTTT CASSSGSVGEKLFF